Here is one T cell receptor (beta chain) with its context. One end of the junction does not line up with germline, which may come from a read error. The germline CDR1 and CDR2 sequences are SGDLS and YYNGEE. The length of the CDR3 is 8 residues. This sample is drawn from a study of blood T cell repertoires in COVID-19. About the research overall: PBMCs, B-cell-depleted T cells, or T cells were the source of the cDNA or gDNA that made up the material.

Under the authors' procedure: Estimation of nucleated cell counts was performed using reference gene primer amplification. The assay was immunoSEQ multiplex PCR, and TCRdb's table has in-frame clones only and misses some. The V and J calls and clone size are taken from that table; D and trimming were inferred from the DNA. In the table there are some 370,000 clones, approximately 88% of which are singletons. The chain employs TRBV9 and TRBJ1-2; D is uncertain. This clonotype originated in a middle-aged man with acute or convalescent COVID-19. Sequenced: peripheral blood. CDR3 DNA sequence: TGTGCCAGCAGCCCCCTAATCTTC. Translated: CASSPLIF.